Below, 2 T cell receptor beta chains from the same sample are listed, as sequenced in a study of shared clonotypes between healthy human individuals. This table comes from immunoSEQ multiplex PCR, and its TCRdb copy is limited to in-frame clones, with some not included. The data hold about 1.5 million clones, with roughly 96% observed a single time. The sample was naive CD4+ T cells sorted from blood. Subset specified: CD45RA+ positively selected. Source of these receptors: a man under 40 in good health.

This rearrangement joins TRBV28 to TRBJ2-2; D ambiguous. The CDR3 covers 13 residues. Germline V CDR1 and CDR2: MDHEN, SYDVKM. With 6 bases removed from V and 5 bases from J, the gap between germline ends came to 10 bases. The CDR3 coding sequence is TGTGCCAGCAGCCCCCGGCGGACCGGGGAGCTGTTTTTT. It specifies CASSPRRTGELFF.

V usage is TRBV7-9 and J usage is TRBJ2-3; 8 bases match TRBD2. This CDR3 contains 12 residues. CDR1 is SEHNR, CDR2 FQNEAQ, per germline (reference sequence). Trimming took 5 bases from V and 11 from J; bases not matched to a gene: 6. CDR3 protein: CASSRGGGRQYF. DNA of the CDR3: TGTGCCAGCAGCCGGGGGGGCGGACGGCAGTATTTT.